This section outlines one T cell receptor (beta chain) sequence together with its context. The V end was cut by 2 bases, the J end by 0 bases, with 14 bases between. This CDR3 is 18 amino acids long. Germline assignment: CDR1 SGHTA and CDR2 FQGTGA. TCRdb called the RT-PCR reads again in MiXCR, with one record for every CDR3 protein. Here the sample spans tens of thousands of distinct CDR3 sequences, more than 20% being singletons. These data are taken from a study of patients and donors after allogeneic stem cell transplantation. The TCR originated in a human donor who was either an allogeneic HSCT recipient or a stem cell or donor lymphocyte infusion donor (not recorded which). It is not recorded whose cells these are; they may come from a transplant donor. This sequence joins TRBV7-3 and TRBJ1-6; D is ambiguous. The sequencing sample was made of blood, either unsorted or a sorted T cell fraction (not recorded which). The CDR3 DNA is TGTGCCAGCAGCTTAGAGAGGGAAAGGAGCTCCTATAATTCACCCCTCCACTTT. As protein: CASSLERERSSYNSPLHF.